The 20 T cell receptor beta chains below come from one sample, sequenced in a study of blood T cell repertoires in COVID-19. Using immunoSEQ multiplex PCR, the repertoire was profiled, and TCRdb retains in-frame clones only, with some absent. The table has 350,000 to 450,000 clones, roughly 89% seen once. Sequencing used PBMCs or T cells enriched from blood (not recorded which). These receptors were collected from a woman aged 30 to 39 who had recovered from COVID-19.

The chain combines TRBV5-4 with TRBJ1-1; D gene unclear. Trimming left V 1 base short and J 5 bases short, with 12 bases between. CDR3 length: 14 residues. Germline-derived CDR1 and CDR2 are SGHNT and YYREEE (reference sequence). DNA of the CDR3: TGTGCCAGCAGCTTGACGGCCGGGAATACTGAAGCTTTCTTT. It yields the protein CASSLTAGNTEAFF.

The CDR3 nucleotides read TGTGCCAGCAGTACTCGGGACAGGTCTAACTATGGCTACACCTTC. Amino acids: CASSTRDRSNYGYTF. This sequence joins TRBV6-5 and TRBJ1-2, with TRBD1 matching over 8 bases. Looked up from germline, CDR1 is MNHEY and CDR2 is SVGAGI. The CDR3 consists of 15 residues. V shed 5 bases and J 0 bases; nucleotides not matched to a gene: 5.

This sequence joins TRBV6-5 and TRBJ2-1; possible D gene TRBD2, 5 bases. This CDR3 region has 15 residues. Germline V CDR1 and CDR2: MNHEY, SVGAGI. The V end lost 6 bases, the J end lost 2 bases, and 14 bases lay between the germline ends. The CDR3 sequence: CASSRGGFTYNEQFF. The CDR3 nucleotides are TGTGCCAGCAGCCGGGGTGGCTTCACCTACAATGAGCAGTTCTTC.

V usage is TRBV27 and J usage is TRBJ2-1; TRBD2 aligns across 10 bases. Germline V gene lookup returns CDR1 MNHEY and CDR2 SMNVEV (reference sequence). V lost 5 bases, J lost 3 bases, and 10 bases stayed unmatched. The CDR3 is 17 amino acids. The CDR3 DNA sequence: TGTGCCAGCAGTATCCGTGGACTAGCGGATTACTACAATGAGCAGTTCTTC. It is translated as CASSIRGLADYYNEQFF.

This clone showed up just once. CDR3 nucleotide sequence: TGTGCCACCAGTGAAACCGACAGAAACTATGGCTACACCTTC. This gives the protein CATSETDRNYGYTF. The V gene is TRBV24-1, the J gene TRBJ1-2; perhaps TRBD1 as D (5 bases). Germline values: CDR1 KGHDR, CDR2 SFDVKD. Trimming left V 4 bases short and J 2 bases short, with 10 bases between. The CDR3 is 14 residues long.

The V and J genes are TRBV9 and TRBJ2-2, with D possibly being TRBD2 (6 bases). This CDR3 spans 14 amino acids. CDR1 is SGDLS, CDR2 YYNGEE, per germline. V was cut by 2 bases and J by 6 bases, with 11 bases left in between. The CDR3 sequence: CASSVSGAPGELFF. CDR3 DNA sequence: TGTGCCAGCAGCGTCTCGGGAGCCCCCGGGGAGCTGTTTTTT.

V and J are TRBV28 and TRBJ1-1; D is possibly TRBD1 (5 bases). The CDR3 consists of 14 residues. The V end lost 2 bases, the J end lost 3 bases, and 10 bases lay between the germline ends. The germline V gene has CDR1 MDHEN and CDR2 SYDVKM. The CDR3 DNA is TGTGCCAGCAGTTTAGGCAGGGCATACACTGAAGCTTTCTTT. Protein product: CASSLGRAYTEAFF.

The CDR3 here is CASTDSYGYTF. In DNA form, the CDR3 reads TGTGCCAGCACCGACAGCTATGGCTACACCTTC. This sequence joins TRBV6-5 and TRBJ1-2; a possible D gene is TRBD1 (5 bases). Germline V gene lookup returns CDR1 MNHEY and CDR2 SVGAGI. Trimming shortened V by 7 bases and J by 4 bases, and 7 bases separated the two germline ends. The CDR3 sequence is 11 residues long.

The CDR3: CSVETGQSYGYTF. The CDR3 region has the DNA TGCAGCGTTGAAACAGGCCAGAGCTATGGCTACACCTTC. The rearrangement links TRBV29-1 to TRBJ1-2; maybe TRBD1 (5 bases). V was shortened by 2 bases and J by 4 bases, with 11 bases between the two germline ends. This CDR3 has 13 amino acids. Germline assignment: CDR1 SQVTM and CDR2 ANQGSEA.

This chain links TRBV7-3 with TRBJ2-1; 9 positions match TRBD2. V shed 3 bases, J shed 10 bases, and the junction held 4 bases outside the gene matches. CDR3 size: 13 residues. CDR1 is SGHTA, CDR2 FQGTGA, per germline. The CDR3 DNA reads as TGTGCCAGCAGCTTTGGCGGGGGGGACGAGCAGTTCTTC. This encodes CASSFGGGDEQFF.

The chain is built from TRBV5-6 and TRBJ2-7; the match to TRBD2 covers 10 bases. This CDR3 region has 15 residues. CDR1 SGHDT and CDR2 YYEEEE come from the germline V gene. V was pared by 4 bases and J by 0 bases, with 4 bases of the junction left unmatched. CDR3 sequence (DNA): TGTGCCAGCAGCCCCGGGACTAGCGACTCCTACGAGCAGTACTTC. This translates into CASSPGTSDSYEQYF.

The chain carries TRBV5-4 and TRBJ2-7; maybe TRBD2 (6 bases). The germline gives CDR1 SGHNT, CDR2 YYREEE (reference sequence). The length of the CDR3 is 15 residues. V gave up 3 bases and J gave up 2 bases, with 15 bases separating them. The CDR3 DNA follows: TGTGCCAGCAGCTATAAGGCGGGGCTACCCTACGAGCAGTACTTC. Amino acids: CASSYKAGLPYEQYF.

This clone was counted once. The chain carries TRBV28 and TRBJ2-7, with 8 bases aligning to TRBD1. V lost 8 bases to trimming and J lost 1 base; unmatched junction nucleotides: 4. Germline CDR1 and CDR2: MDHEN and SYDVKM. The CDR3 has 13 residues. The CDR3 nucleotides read TGTGCCAGCGGGGGACAGGTGTCCTACGAGCAGTACTTC. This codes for CASGGQVSYEQYF.

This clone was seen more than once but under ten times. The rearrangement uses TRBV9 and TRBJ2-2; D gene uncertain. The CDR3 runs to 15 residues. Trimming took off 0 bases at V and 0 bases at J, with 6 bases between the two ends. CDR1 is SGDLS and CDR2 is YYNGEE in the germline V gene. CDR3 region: CASSVGQSNTGELFF. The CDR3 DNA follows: TGTGCCAGCAGCGTAGGACAATCGAACACCGGGGAGCTGTTTTTT.

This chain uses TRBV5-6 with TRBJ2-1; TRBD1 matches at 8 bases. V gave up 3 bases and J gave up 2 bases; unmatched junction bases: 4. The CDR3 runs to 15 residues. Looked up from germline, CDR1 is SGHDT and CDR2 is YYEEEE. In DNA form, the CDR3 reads TGTGCCAGCAGCTCGACAGGGGATCCCTACAATGAGCAGTTCTTC. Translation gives CASSSTGDPYNEQFF.

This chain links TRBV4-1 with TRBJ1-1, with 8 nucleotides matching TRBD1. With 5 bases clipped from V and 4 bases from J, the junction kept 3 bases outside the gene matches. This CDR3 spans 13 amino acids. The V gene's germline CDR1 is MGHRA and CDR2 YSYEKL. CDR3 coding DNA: TGCGCCAGCAGCATCACAGGGGGCACTGAAGCTTTCTTT. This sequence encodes CASSITGGTEAFF.

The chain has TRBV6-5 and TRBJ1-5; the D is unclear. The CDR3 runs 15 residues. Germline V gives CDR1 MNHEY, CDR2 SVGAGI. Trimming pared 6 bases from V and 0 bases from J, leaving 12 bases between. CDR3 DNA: TGTGCCAGCAGCCTGGCGGCAAATAGCAATCAGCCCCAGCATTTT. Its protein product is CASSLAANSNQPQHF.

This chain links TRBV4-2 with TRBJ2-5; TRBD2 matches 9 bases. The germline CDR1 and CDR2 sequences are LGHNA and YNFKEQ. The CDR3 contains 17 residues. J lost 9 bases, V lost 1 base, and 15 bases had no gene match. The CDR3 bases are TGTGCCAGCAGCCAAGTCGAAACTAGCGGGTTCAAAGGGGCCCAGTACTTC. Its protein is CASSQVETSGFKGAQYF.

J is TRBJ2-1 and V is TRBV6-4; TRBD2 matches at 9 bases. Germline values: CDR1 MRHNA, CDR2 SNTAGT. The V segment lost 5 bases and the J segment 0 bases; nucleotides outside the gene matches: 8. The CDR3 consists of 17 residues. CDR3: CASSTRTSVSSYNEQFF. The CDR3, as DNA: TGTGCCAGCAGTACGCGGACTAGCGTTAGCTCCTACAATGAGCAGTTCTTC.

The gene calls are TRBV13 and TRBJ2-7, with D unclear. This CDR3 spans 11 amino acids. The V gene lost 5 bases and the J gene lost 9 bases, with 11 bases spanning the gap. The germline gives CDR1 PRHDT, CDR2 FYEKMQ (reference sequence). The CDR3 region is CASSPGSGQYF. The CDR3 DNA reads TGTGCCAGCAGCCCCGGGTCCGGGCAGTACTTC.